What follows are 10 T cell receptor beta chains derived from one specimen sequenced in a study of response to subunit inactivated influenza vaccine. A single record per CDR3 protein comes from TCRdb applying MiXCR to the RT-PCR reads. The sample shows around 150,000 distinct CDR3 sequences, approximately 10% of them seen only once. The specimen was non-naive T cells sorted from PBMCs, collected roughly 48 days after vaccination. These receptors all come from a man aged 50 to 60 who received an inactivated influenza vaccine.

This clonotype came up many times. The CDR3 DNA sequence: TGCAGCGTACAGGACACCGGGGAGCTGTTTTTT. This sequence encodes CSVQDTGELFF. This sequence joins TRBV29-1 and TRBJ2-2, with a weak D call TRBD1 (5 bases). This CDR3 is built from 11 residues. Germline lookup yields CDR1 SQVTM and CDR2 ANQGSEA. V lost 6 bases and J lost 3, with 5 bases in between.

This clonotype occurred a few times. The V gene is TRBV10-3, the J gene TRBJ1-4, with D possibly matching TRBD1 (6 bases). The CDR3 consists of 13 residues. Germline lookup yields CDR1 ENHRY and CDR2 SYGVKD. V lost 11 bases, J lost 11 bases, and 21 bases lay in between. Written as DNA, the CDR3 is TGTGCCTCCCACCCGACAGGTGGAGTTAAACTGTTTTTT. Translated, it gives CASHPTGGVKLFF.

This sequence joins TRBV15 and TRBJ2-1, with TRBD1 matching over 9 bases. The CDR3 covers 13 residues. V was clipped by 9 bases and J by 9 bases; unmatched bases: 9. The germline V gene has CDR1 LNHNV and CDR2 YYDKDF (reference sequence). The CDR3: CATAGTGSGEQFF. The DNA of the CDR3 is TGTGCCACTGCCGGGACAGGGTCGGGTGAGCAGTTCTTC. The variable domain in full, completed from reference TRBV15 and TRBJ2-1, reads DAMVIQNPRYQVTQFGKPVTLSCSQTLNHNVMYWYQQKSSQAPKLLFHYYDKDFNNEADTPDNFQSRRPNTSFCFLDIRSPGLGDTAMYLCATAGTGSGEQFFGPGTRLTVL.

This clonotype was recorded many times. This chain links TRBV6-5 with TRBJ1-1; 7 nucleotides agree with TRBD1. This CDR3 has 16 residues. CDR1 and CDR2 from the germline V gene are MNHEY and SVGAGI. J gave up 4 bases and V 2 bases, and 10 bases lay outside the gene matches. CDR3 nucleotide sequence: TGTGCCAGCAGTTACATACAACCGGGACAGATCACTGAAGCTTTCTTT. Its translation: CASSYIQPGQITEAFF.

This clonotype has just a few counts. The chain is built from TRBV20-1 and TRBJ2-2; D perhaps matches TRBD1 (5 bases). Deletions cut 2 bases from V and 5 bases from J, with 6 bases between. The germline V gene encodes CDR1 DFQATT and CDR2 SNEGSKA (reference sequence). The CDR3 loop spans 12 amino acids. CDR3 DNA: TGCAGTGCTAGAAAGGGGACCGGGGAGCTGTTTTTT. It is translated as CSARKGTGELFF.

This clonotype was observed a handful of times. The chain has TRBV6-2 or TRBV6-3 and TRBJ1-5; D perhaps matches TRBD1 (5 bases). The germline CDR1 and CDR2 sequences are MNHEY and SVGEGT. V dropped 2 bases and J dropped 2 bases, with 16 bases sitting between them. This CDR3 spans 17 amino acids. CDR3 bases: TGTGCCAGCAGTTACGTCGGGATGGGGCAGCGCAATCAGCCCCAGCATTTT. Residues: CASSYVGMGQRNQPQHF.

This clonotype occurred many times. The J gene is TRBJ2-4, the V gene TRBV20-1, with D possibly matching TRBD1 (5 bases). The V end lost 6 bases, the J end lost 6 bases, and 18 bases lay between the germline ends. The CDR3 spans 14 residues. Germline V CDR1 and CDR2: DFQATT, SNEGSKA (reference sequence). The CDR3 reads CSASQTLRGNIQYF. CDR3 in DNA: TGCAGTGCATCACAGACATTAAGGGGAAACATTCAGTACTTC.

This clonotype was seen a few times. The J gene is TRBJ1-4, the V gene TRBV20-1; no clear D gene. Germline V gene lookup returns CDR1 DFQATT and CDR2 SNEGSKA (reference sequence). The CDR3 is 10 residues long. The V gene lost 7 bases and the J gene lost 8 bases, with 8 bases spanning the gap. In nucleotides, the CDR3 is TGCAGTGTCATGAAGGAAAAACTGTTTTTT. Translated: CSVMKEKLFF.

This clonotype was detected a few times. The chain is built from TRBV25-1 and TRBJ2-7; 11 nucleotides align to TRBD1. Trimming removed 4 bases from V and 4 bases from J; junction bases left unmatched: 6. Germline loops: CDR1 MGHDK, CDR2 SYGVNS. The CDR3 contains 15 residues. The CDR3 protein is CASSVGGTGGYEQYF. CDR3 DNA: TGTGCCAGCAGTGTAGGAGGGACAGGGGGATACGAGCAGTACTTC.

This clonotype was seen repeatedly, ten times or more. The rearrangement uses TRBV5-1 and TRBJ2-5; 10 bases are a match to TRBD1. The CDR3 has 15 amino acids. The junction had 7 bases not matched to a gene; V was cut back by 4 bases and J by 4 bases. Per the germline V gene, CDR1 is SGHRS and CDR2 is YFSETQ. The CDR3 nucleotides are TGCGCCAGCAGCCCCGGGACAGGGGTCTCAGAGACCCAGTACTTC. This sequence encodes CASSPGTGVSETQYF.